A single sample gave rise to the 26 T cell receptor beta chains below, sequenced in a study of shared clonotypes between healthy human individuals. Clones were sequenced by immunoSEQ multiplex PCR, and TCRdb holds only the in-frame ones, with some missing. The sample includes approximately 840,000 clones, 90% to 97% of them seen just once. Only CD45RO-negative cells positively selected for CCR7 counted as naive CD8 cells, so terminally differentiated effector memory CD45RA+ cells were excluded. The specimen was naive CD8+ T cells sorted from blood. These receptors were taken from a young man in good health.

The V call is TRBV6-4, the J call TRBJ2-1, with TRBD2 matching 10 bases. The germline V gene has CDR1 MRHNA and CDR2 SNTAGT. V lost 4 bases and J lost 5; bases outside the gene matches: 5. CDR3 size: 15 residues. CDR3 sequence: CASSVAGGLNNEQFF. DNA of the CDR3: TGTGCCAGCAGTGTAGCGGGAGGCCTCAACAATGAGCAGTTCTTC.

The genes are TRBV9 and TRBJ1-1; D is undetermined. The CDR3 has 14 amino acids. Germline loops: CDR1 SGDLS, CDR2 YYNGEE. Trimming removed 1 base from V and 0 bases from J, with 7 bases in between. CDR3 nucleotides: TGTGCCAGCAGCGTAACCTCACTGAACACTGAAGCTTTCTTT. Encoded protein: CASSVTSLNTEAFF.

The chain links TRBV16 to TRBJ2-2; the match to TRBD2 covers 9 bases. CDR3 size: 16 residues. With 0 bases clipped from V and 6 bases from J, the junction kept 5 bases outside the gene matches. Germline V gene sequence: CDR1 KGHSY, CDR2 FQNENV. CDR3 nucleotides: TGTGCCAGCAGCCAATCGGCTAGCGGGACAGCCGGGGAGCTGTTTTTT. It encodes CASSQSASGTAGELFF.

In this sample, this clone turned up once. The DNA of the CDR3 is TGTGCCAGCAGCTTATTTCGGGGGAATGAGCAGTTCTTC. Its protein product is CASSLFRGNEQFF. V and J are TRBV11-3 and TRBJ2-1, with a tentative D call TRBD2 (6 bases). Germline values: CDR1 SGHNT, CDR2 YENEEA. The length of the CDR3 is 13 residues. V was cut by 2 bases and J by 7 bases, with 9 bases left in between.

The CDR3 DNA follows: TGTGCCAGCAGCCTAGAACTAGCGGAGGACTACAATGAGCAGTTCTTC. Protein: CASSLELAEDYNEQFF. The J gene is TRBJ2-1, the V gene TRBV13; 8 nucleotides match TRBD2. CDR1 is PRHDT and CDR2 is FYEKMQ in the germline V gene (reference sequence). The CDR3 is made up of 16 amino acids. The V gene end was trimmed by 5 bases and the J gene end by 3 bases; junction bases not matched to a gene: 9.

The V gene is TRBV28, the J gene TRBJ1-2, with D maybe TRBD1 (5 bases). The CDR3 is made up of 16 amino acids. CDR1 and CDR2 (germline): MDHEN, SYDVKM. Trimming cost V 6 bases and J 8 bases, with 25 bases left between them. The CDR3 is CASSLNSKGYLLGYTF. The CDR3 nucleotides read TGTGCCAGCAGCCTTAACTCTAAGGGGTATCTCCTAGGCTACACCTTC.

The CDR3: CATSFQQGSDTQYF. The CDR3, as DNA: TGTGCCACCAGCTTCCAACAGGGTTCAGATACGCAGTATTTT. The chain joins TRBV15 to TRBJ2-3, with D possibly TRBD1 on 6 matching bases. The CDR3 runs to 14 residues. Germline V gene data show CDR1 as LNHNV and CDR2 as YYDKDF (reference sequence). The V end was cut by 5 bases, the J end by 4 bases, with 13 bases between.

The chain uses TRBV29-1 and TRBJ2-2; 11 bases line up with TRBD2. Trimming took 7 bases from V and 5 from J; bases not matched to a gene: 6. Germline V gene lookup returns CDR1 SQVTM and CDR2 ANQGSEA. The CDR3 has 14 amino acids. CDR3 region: CSAIAGGLTGELFF. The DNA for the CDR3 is TGCAGCGCGATAGCGGGAGGGCTTACCGGGGAGCTGTTTTTT.

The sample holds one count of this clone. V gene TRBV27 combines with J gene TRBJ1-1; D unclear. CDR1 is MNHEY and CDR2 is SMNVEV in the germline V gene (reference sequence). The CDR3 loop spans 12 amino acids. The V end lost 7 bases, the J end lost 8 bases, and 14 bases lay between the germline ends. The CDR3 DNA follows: TGTGCCAGCACCCCCCGGACGGGGGAAGCTTTCTTT. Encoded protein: CASTPRTGEAFF.

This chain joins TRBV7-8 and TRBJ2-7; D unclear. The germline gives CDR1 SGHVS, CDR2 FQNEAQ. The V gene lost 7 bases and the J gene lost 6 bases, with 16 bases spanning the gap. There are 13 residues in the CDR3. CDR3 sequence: CASTSGGQGEQYF. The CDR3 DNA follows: TGTGCCAGCACCTCGGGTGGGCAAGGCGAGCAGTACTTC.

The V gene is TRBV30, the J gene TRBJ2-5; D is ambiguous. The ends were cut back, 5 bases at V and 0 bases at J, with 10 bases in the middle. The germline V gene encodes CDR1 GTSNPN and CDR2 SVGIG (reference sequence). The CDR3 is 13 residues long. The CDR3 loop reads CAWSPENQETQYF. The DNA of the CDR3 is TGTGCCTGGTCCCCGGAGAACCAAGAGACCCAGTACTTC. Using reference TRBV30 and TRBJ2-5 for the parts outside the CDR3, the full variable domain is SQTIHQWPATLVQPVGSPLSLECTVEGTSNPNLYWYRQAAGRGLQLLFYSVGIGQISSEVPQNLSASRPQDRQFILSSKKLLLSDSGFYLCAWSPENQETQYFGPGTRLLVL.

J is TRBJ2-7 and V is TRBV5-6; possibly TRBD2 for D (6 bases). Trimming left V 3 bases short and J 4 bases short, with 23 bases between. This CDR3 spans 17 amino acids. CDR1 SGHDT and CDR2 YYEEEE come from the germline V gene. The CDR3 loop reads CASSSFTGTQNKYEQYF. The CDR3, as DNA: TGTGCCAGCAGCTCGTTTACCGGGACTCAGAATAAGTACGAGCAGTACTTC.

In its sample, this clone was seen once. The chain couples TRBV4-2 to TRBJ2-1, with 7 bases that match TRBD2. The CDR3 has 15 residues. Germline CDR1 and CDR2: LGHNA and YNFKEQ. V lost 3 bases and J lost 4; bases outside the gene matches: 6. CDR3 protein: CASSQPSGSYNEQFF. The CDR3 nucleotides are TGTGCCAGCAGCCAGCCTAGCGGTTCTTACAATGAGCAGTTCTTC.

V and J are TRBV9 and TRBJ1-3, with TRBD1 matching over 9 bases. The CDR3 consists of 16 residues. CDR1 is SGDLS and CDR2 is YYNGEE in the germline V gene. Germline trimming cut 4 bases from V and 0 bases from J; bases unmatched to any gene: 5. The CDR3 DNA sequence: TGTGCCAGCAGCAGGACGACAGGGGGCTCTGGAAACACCATATATTTT. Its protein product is CASSRTTGGSGNTIYF.

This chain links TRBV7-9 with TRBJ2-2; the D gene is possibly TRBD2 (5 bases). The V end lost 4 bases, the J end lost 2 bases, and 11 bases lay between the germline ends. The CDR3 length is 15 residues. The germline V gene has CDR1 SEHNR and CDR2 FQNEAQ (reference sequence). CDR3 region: CASSSDEGNTGELFF. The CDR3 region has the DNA TGTGCCAGCAGCTCAGATGAGGGAAACACCGGGGAGCTGTTTTTT. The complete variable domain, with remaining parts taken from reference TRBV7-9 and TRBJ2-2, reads DTGVSQNPRHKITKRGQNVTFRCDPISEHNRLYWYRQTLGQGPEFLTYFQNEAQLEKSRLLSDRFSAERPKGSFSTLEIQRTEQGDSAMYLCASSSDEGNTGELFFGEGSRLTVL.

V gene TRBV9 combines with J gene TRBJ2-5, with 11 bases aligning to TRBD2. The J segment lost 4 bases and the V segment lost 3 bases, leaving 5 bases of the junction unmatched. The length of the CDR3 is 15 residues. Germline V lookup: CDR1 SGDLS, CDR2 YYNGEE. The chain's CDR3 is CASSGTSGYRETQYF. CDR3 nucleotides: TGTGCCAGCAGCGGGACTAGCGGGTACAGAGAGACCCAGTACTTC.

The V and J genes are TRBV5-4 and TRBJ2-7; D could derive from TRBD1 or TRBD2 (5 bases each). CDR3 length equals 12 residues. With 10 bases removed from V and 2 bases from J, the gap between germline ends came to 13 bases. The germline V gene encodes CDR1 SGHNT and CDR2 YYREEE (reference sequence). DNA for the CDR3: TGTGCCGCGGGTGAGGGGCCCTACGAGCAGTACTTC. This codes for CAAGEGPYEQYF.

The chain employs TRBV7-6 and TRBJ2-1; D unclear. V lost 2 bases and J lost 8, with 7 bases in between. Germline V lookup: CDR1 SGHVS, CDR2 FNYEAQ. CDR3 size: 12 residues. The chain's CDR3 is CASSLIRDEQFF. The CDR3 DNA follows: TGTGCCAGCAGCTTAATCCGGGATGAGCAGTTCTTC. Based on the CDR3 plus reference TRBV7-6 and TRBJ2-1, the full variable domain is GAGVSQSPRYKVTKRGQDVALRCDPISGHVSLYWYRQALGQGPEFLTYFNYEAQQDKSGLPNDRFSAERPEGSISTLTIQRTEQRDSAMYRCASSLIRDEQFFGPGTRLTVL.

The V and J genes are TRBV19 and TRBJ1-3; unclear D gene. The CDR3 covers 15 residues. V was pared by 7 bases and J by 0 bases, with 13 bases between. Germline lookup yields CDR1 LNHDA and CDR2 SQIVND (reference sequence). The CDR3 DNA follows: TGTGCCAGTACCCTAGGACGGGGCTCTGGAAACACCATATATTTT. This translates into CASTLGRGSGNTIYF.

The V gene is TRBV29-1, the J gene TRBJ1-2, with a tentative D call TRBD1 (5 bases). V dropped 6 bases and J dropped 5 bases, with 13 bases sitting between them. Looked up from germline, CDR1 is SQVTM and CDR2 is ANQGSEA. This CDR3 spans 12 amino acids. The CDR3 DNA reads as TGCAGCGTCGCCGGGACGGATTATGGCTACACCTTC. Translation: CSVAGTDYGYTF.

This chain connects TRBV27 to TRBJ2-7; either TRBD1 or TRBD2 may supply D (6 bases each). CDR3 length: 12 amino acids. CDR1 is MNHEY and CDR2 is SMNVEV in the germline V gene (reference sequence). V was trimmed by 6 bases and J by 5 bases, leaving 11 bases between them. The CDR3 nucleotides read TGTGCCAGCAGACAAGGGGGGAACGAGCAGTACTTC. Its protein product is CASRQGGNEQYF.

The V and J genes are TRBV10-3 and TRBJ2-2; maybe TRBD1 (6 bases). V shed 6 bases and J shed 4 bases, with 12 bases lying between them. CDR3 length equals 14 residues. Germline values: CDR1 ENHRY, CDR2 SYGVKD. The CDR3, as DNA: TGTGCCATCAGCGCTCCGACAGGCACCGGGGAGCTGTTTTTT. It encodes CAISAPTGTGELFF.

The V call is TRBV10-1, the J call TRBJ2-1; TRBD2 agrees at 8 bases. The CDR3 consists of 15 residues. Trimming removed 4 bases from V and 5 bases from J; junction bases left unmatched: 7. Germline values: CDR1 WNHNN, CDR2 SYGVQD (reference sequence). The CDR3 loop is CASSVKRGTHNEQFF. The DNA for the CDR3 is TGCGCCAGCAGTGTGAAGCGGGGGACCCACAATGAGCAGTTCTTC.

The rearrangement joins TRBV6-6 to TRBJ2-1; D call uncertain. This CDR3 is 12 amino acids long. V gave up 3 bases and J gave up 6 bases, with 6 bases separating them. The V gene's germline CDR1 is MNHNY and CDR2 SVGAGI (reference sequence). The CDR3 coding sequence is TGTGCCAGCAGTTATCTGGTCAATGAGCAGTTCTTC. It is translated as CASSYLVNEQFF.

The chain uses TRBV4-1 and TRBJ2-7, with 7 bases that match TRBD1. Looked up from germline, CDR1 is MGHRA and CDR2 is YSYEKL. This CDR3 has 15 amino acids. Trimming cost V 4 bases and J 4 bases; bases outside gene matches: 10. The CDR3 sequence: CASSLSTGTAYEQYF. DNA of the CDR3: TGCGCCAGCAGCCTATCAACTGGGACAGCATACGAGCAGTACTTC.

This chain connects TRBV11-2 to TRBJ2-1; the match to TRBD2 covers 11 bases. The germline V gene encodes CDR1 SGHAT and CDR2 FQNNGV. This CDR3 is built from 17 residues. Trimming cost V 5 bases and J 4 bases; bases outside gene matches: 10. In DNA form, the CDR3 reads TGTGCCAGCAGCGTCTCTCCGGGACTAGCGGAGTACAATGAGCAGTTCTTC. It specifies CASSVSPGLAEYNEQFF.